This TCR beta chain was captured by sequencing in a study of blood T cell repertoires in COVID-19. Study-level background: The origin of the acute and convalescent COVID-19 samples was the United States, Italy and Spain. Nucleic acid was either cDNA or gDNA, and it came from T cells, B-cell-depleted T cells, or PBMCs.

The CDR3 consists of 16 residues. V trimming: 3 bases; J trimming: 2 bases; junction bases outside the gene matches: 8. CDR1 is LNHDA, CDR2 SQIVND, per germline (reference sequence). In the authors' workflow: Scientists estimated how many nucleated cells there were by amplifying reference gene primers. Only in-frame clones appear in the TCRdb table, and some are missing; sequencing was by immunoSEQ multiplex PCR. For V, J and clone size, that table is used; D and trimming come from the DNA. The sample has approximately 71,000 clones; 82% are singletons. The receptor was derived from an elderly woman with acute or convalescent COVID-19. The chain uses TRBV19 and TRBJ2-3; 7 bases align to TRBD2. Sequencing was performed on peripheral blood. The CDR3 region has the DNA TGTGCCAGTAGTATTGGGCTAGCGGACCCCACAGATACGCAGTATTTT. Translation gives CASSIGLADPTDTQYF.